Listed here is a single T cell receptor beta chain. Its cognate antigen is unknown. These data originate in a study of cytomegalovirus exposure and HLA in healthy donors. The J segment lost 4 bases and the V segment lost 5 bases, leaving 5 bases of the junction unmatched. Germline CDR1 SEHNR, CDR2 FQNEAQ (reference sequence). The CDR3 totals 14 residues. PCR involved 60 Vbeta and 13 Jbeta primers. TCRdb's table, derived via immunoSEQ multiplex PCR, lists solely in-frame clones and lacks some. The sample has 80,000 to 100,000 clones; about 81% are singletons. Study findings and constraints: Reportedly, diagnosis of cytomegalovirus status by the classifier showed high specificity and sensitivity.

Donors consisted of healthy bone marrow donors. The source is a man in his forties in good health and CMV-seropositive. J is TRBJ2-3 and V is TRBV7-9; 8 bases align to TRBD2. The sequenced material came from PBMCs. CDR3 sequence: CASSLSGTADTQYF. The CDR3 nucleotides are TGTGCCAGCAGCCTTAGCGGGACCGCAGATACGCAGTATTTT.